The present T cell receptor beta chain was sequenced within a study of blood T cell repertoires in COVID-19. Study in general: COVID-19 samples, acute and convalescent, were from the United States, Italy and Spain.

The method was immunoSEQ multiplex PCR; TCRdb's version includes in-frame clones alone and lacks a portion of them. The data show approximately 210,000 clones, 85% to 90% seen once. The CDR3 spans 14 residues. The germline CDR1 and CDR2 sequences are SGHVS and FNYEAQ. V lost 5 bases, J lost 4 bases, and 15 bases lay in between. Individuals drawn from 20 to 25 US areas were about 18 to 95 years old. Specimen: PBMCs or T cells enriched from blood (not recorded which). This TCR was sampled from a woman between 45 and 60 years old with acute COVID-19. V and J are TRBV7-6 and TRBJ2-7, with D tentatively TRBD2 (6 bases). CDR3 loop: CASSTGLTMYEQYF. CDR3 DNA: TGTGCCAGCAGCACGGGACTCACTATGTACGAGCAGTACTTC.